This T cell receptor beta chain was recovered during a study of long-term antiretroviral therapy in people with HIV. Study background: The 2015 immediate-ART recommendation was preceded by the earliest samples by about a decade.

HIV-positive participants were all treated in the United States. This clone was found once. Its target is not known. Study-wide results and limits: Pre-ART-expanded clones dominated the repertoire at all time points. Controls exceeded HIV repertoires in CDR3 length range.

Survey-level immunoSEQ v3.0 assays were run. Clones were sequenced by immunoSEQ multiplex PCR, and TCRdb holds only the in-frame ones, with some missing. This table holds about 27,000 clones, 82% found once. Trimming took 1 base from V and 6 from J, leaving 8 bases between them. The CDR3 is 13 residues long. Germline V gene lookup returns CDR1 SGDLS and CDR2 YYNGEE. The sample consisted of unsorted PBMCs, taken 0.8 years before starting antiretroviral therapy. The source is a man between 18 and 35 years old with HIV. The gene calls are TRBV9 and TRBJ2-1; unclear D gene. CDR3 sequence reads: CASSVQGINEQFF. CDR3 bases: TGTGCCAGCAGCGTACAAGGGATCAATGAGCAGTTCTTC.